The 15 T cell receptor beta chains given below trace back to one sample, sequenced in a study of shared clonotypes between healthy human individuals. Generated by immunoSEQ multiplex PCR, the TCRdb table keeps only in-frame clones and is missing some. The data hold hundreds of thousands of clones, with 85% to 95% observed a single time. Naive CD8 cells lacked CD45RO and underwent positive selection for CCR7, leaving out terminally differentiated effector memory CD45RA+ cells. The source material was naive CD8+ T cells sorted from blood. These TCRs come from a woman aged 30 to 39 in good health.

J is TRBJ2-1 and V is TRBV15, with TRBD2 identical over 13 bases. With V trimmed by 5 bases and J by 5 bases, 3 bases remained unmatched. The CDR3 totals 15 residues. The V gene's germline CDR1 is LNHNV and CDR2 YYDKDF (reference sequence). The CDR3 DNA is TGTGCCACCAGCGGACTAGCGGGAGTGGACAATGAGCAGTTCTTC. Protein sequence: CATSGLAGVDNEQFF.

The gene calls are TRBV7-2 and TRBJ2-2, with TRBD1 matching 7 bases. The J segment lost 4 bases and the V segment lost 1 base, leaving 3 bases of the junction unmatched. The length of the CDR3 is 15 residues. From germline, CDR1 is SGHTA and CDR2 FQGNSA. CDR3 coding DNA: TGTGCCAGCAGCTTAGGGGCAGGGGGCACCGGGGAGCTGTTTTTT. This sequence encodes CASSLGAGGTGELFF.

The J gene is TRBJ2-5, the V gene TRBV6-5; maybe TRBD1 (6 bases). Judging by the DNA end, TRBJ2-7 fits better; the J call may be wrong. Germline CDR1 is MNHEY and CDR2 is SVGAGI. This CDR3 is 14 amino acids long. CDR3 in DNA: TGTGCCAGCAGTTATCTACAGGGCGCCTACGAGCAGTACTTC. Its protein product is CASSYLQGAYEQYF.

As for this clone: One end of the junction is discordant with germline, which a read error may explain. The V call is TRBV30, the J call TRBJ2-7; the D gene could be TRBD1 or TRBD2 (6 bases each). This CDR3 comprises 14 residues. From germline, CDR1 is GTSNPN and CDR2 SVGIG (reference sequence). The CDR3 sequence: CTWSVGGTPYEQYF. The CDR3, as DNA: TGTACCTGGAGTGTAGGGGGGACTCCCTACGAGCAGTACTTC.

This chain links TRBV5-6 with TRBJ1-3, with unresolved D. Trimming removed 2 bases from V and 0 bases from J, with 9 bases in between. CDR1 is SGHDT and CDR2 is YYEEEE in the germline V gene. CDR3 size: 15 residues. The CDR3 nucleotides are TGTGCCAGCAGCTTCGTGGAGAGCTCTGGAAACACCATATATTTT. This gives the protein CASSFVESSGNTIYF.

This chain uses TRBV27 with TRBJ1-1; tentatively, D is TRBD1 (5 bases). The V and J ends lost 11 bases and 1 base respectively, with 14 bases between them. This CDR3 contains 13 residues. Looked up from germline, CDR1 is MNHEY and CDR2 is SMNVEV (reference sequence). CDR3 loop: CAAGSYGNTEAFF. The CDR3 DNA is TGTGCCGCAGGGAGTTATGGGAACACTGAAGCTTTCTTT.

As DNA, the CDR3 is TGTGCCAGCAGCCCGGTGGGGGACGGATATGGCTACACCTTC. Residues: CASSPVGDGYGYTF. The rearrangement links TRBV9 to TRBJ1-2; TRBD1 might be the D (5 bases). CDR3 length: 14 amino acids. With 4 bases removed from V and 5 bases from J, the gap between germline ends came to 15 bases. From germline, CDR1 is SGDLS and CDR2 YYNGEE. Full variable domain (outside the CDR3, taken from reference TRBV9 and TRBJ1-2): DSGVTQTPKHLITATGQRVTLRCSPRSGDLSVYWYQQSLDQGLQFLIQYYNGEERAKGNILERFSAQQFPDLHSELNLSSLELGDSALYFCASSPVGDGYGYTFGSGTRLTVV.

The rearrangement uses TRBV28 and TRBJ2-7; TRBD1 aligns across 9 bases. With V trimmed by 4 bases and J by 4 bases, 11 bases remained unmatched. There are 16 residues in the CDR3. In germline, CDR1 is MDHEN, CDR2 SYDVKM. CDR3 DNA sequence: TGTGCCAGCAGTTCGACCGGAACAGGGGGCATGTACGAGCAGTACTTC. Translated: CASSSTGTGGMYEQYF.

In DNA, the CDR3 is TGTGCCAGCAGAGAGGGACTAGCGGGAGTGAGGTACGAGCAGTACTTC. Its protein product is CASREGLAGVRYEQYF. The J gene is TRBJ2-7, the V gene TRBV28, with 14 bases matching TRBD2. The CDR3 is 16 residues long. The ends lost 6 bases at V and 4 bases at J; junction bases unmatched: 8. The V gene's germline CDR1 is MDHEN and CDR2 SYDVKM.

The rearrangement uses TRBV6-6 and TRBJ1-1; the match to TRBD1 covers 11 bases. The CDR3 runs 16 residues. The germline gives CDR1 MNHNY, CDR2 SVGAGI (reference sequence). The ends lost 2 bases at V and 7 bases at J; junction bases unmatched: 9. The CDR3 sequence: CASSYTGQGAVGEAFF. CDR3 in DNA: TGTGCCAGCAGTTACACCGGACAGGGGGCGGTGGGTGAAGCTTTCTTT.

This chain uses TRBV5-1 with TRBJ2-7; D ambiguous. Germline-derived CDR1 and CDR2 are SGHRS and YFSETQ. V was trimmed by 0 bases and J by 1 base, leaving 5 bases between them. The CDR3 has 13 amino acids. The CDR3 sequence: CASSLGSSYEQYF. The CDR3 nucleotides are TGCGCCAGCAGCTTGGGGTCTTCCTACGAGCAGTACTTC.

This chain uses TRBV11-2 with TRBJ2-7, with D maybe TRBD2 (6 bases). This CDR3 is built from 14 residues. Trimming removed 5 bases from V and 2 bases from J, with 13 bases in between. In germline, CDR1 is SGHAT, CDR2 FQNNGV. In DNA form, the CDR3 reads TGTGCCAGCAGCCCCGGGGCGGGACCCTACGAGCAGTACTTC. Protein sequence: CASSPGAGPYEQYF.

The chain links TRBV28 to TRBJ1-1; 8 positions agree with TRBD1. Trimming at V came to 6 bases and at J to 1 base, leaving 4 bases not matched to a gene. This CDR3 spans 14 amino acids. Germline lookup yields CDR1 MDHEN and CDR2 SYDVKM. CDR3 amino acids: CASRPGGTNTEAFF. Here the CDR3 DNA reads TGTGCCAGCAGGCCAGGGGGCACGAACACTGAAGCTTTCTTT.

The gene calls are TRBV5-6 and TRBJ2-2; D is unclear. V was cut by 5 bases and J by 5 bases, with 16 bases left in between. This CDR3 has 15 amino acids. Germline values: CDR1 SGHDT, CDR2 YYEEEE. For the CDR3, the DNA is TGTGCCAGCAGTCCAGAGCAGCCCGCTACCGGGGAGCTGTTTTTT. This codes for CASSPEQPATGELFF.

The chain recombines TRBV5-4 with TRBJ2-2, with TRBD1 matching over 7 bases. The J segment lost 6 bases and the V segment lost 2 bases, leaving 1 base of the junction unmatched. The CDR3 consists of 13 residues. Per the germline V gene, CDR1 is SGHNT and CDR2 is YYREEE (reference sequence). The CDR3 bases are TGTGCCAGCAGCTTACAGGGGCCCGGGGAGCTGTTTTTT. Its translation is CASSLQGPGELFF. The complete variable domain, with remaining parts taken from reference TRBV5-4 and TRBJ2-2, reads ETGVTQSPTHLIKTRGQQVTLRCSSQSGHNTVSWYQQALGQGPQFIFQYYREEENGRGNFPPRFSGLQFPNYSSELNVNALELDDSALYLCASSLQGPGELFFGEGSRLTVL.